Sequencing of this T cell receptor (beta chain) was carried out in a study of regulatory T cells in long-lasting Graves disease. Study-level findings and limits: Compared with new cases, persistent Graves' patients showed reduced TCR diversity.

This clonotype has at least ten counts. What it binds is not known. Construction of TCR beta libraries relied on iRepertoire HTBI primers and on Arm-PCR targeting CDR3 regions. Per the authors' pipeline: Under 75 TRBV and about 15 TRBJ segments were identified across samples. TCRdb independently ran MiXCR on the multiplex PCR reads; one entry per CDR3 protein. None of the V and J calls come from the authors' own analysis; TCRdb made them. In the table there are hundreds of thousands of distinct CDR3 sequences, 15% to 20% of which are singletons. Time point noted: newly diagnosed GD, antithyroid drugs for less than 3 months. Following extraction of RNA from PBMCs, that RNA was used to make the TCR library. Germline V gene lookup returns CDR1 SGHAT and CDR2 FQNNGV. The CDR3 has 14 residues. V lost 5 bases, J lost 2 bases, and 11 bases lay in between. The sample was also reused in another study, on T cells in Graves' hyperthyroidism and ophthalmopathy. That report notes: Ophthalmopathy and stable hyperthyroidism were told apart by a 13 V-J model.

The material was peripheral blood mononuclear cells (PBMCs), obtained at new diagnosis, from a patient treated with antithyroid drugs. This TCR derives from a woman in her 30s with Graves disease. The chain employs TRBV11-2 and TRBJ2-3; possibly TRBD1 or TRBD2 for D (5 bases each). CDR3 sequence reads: CASSRDVPTDTQYF. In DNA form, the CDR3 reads TGTGCCAGCAGCCGGGACGTCCCCACAGATACGCAGTATTTT. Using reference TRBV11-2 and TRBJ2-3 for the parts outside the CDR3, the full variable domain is EAGVAQSPRYKIIEKRQSVAFWCNPISGHATLYWYQQILGQGPKLLIQFQNNGVVDDSQLPKDRFSAERLKGVDSTLKIQPAKLEDSAVYLCASSRDVPTDTQYFGPGTRLTVL.